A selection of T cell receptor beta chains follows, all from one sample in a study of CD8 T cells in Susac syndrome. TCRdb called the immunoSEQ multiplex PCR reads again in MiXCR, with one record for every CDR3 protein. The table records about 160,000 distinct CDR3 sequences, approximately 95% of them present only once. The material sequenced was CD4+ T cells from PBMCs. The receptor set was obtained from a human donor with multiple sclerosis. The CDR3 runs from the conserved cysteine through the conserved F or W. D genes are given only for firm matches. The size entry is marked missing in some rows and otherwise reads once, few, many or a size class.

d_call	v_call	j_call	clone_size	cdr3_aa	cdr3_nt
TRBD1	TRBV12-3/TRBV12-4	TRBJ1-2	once	CASSFWDRAGYTF	TGTGCCAGCAGTTTTTGGGACAGAGCTGGCTACACCTTC
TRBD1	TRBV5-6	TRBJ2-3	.	CASSLGQGFGTDTQYF	TGTGCCAGCAGCTTGGGACAGGGATTTGGTACAGATACGCAGTATTTT
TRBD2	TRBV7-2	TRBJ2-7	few	CASSWGGTSSYEQYF	TGTGCCAGCAGTTGGGGGGGGACGAGCTCCTACGAGCAGTACTTC
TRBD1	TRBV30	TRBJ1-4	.	CAWSDGTGMVIEKLFF	TGTGCCTGGAGCGACGGGACAGGGATGGTAATTGAAAAACTGTTTTTT
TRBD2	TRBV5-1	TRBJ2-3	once	CASSFNSGSGDTQYF	TGCGCCAGCAGCTTTAATAGCGGGAGTGGGGATACGCAGTATTTT
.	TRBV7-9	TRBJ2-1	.	CASAQIQYNEQFF	TGTGCCAGCGCGCAAATCCAGTACAATGAGCAGTTCTTC
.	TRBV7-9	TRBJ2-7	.	CASSFGRASSYEQYF	TGTGCCAGCAGCTTCGGTCGGGCTAGCTCCTACGAGCAGTACTTC
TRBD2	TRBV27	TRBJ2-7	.	CASSSGGAGVIEQYF	TGTGCCAGCAGTTCGGGTGGAGCGGGAGTCATCGAGCAGTACTTC
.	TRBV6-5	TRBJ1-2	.	CASSFGGRGGYTF	TGTGCCAGCAGTTTCGGCGGTCGGGGTGGCTACACCTTC
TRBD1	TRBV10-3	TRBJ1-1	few	CAINQGDTEAFF	TGTGCCATCAATCAGGGGGACACTGAAGCTTTCTTT
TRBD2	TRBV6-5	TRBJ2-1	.	CASSSSGLAGYNEQFF	TGTGCCAGCAGTTCCTCGGGACTAGCGGGGTACAATGAGCAGTTCTTC
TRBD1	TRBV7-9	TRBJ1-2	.	CASSLKGTGGSAYGYTF	TGTGCCAGCAGCTTAAAGGGCACAGGGGGCTCGGCGTATGGCTACACCTTC
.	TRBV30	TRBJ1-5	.	CAWSGDLYQPQHF	TGTGCCTGGAGTGGGGACTTATATCAGCCCCAGCATTTT
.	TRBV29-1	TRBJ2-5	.	CSVTGGTGYQETQYF	TGCAGCGTCACTGGCGGGACCGGGTACCAAGAGACCCAGTACTTC
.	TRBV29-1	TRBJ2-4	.	CSVEDQGTKNIQYF	TGCAGCGTTGAAGATCAGGGTACCAAAAACATTCAGTACTTC
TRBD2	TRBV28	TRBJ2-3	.	CASTRAGEDTQYF	TGTGCCAGCACAAGAGCGGGAGAGGATACGCAGTATTTT
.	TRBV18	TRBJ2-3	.	CASSPGTADTQYF	TGTGCCAGCTCACCAGGGACCGCAGATACGCAGTATTTT
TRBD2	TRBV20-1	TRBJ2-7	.	CSARGGGLAGWWSYEQYF	TGCAGTGCTAGAGGGGGGGGACTAGCGGGTTGGTGGTCCTACGAGCAGTACTTC
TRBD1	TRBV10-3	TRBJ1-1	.	CATRGTDTEAFF	TGTGCCACCAGGGGGACGGACACTGAAGCTTTCTTT
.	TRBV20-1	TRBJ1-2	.	CSSRQAGGAYTF	TGCAGTTCAAGACAGGCCGGGGGCGCCTACACCTTC
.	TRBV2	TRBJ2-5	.	CASRDTLGGVGGETQYF	TGTGCCAGCAGAGATACCCTCGGCGGGGTTGGGGGAGAGACCCAGTACTTC
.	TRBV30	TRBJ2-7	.	CAWSQFGGSYEQYF	TGTGCCTGGAGTCAATTCGGGGGCTCCTACGAGCAGTACTTC
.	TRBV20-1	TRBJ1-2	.	CSACSFRDTGGYGYTF	TGCAGTGCTTGCAGCTTCCGGGACACTGGGGGGTATGGCTACACCTTC
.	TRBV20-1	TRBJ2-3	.	CSAREYSLTQYF	TGCAGTGCTAGAGAGTACAGTCTTACGCAGTATTTT
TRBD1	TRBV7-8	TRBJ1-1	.	CASSLDGRTGGWTEAFF	TGTGCCAGCAGCTTAGACGGGAGGACAGGGGGCTGGACTGAAGCTTTCTTT
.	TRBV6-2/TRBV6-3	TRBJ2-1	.	CAVRLLAIQSSYNEQFF	TGTGCCGTCCGACTATTGGCTATACAGAGCTCCTACAATGAGCAGTTCTTC
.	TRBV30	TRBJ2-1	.	CAWRGYNEQFF	TGTGCCTGGAGGGGTTACAATGAGCAGTTCTTC
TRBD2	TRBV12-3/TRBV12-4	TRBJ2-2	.	CASSLPGLAGVFGELFF	TGTGCCAGCAGTTTACCTGGACTAGCGGGAGTCTTCGGGGAGCTGTTTTTT
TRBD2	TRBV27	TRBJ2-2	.	CASSLPSGKGELFF	TGTGCCAGCAGTTTACCTAGCGGGAAGGGGGAGCTGTTTTTT
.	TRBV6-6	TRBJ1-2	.	CASKQPNYGYTF	TGTGCCAGCAAGCAACCTAACTATGGCTACACCTTC
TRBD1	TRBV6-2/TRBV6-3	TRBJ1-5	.	CASSETGTSTDTQHF	TGTGCCAGCAGCGAGACAGGGACCTCCACAGATACGCAGCATTTT
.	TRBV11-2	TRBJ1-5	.	CASSLERGQPQHF	TGTGCCAGCAGCTTAGAAAGAGGTCAGCCCCAGCATTTT
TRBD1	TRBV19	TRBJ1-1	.	CASSVGQGRNTEAFF	TGTGCCAGTAGTGTCGGACAGGGAAGGAACACTGAAGCTTTCTTT
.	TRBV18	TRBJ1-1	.	CASSSGGNTEAFF	TGTGCCAGCTCCTCCGGGGGGAACACTGAAGCTTTCTTT
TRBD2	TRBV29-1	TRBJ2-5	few	CSVVGAGGGETQYF	TGCAGCGTTGTCGGAGCGGGAGGGGGGGAGACCCAGTACTTC
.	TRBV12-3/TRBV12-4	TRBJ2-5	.	CASSEHQGNFGETQYF	TGTGCCAGCAGCGAACACCAAGGCAACTTTGGAGAGACCCAGTACTTC
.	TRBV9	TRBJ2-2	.	CASSVAGGGGRELFF	TGTGCCAGCAGCGTAGCGGGGGGCGGGGGCCGGGAGCTGTTTTTT
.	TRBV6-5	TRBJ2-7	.	CASSYDRVYEQYF	TGTGCCAGCAGTTACGACCGGGTCTACGAGCAGTACTTC
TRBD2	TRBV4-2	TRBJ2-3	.	CASSQVPLAGGVDTQYF	TGTGCCAGCAGCCAAGTTCCACTAGCGGGAGGGGTAGATACGCAGTATTTT
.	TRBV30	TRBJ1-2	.	CASVGGGTADYGYTF	TGTGCCTCCGTCGGAGGGGGAACGGCGGACTATGGCTACACCTTC
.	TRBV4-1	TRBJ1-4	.	CASSQGSGLNEKLFF	TGCGCCAGCAGCCAGGGATCGGGGCTTAATGAAAAACTGTTTTTT
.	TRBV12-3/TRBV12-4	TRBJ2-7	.	CASWRGRTGEQYF	TGTGCCAGCTGGCGGGGTAGAACGGGCGAGCAGTACTTC
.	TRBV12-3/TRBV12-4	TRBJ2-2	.	CASSRSGSGELFF	TGTGCCAGCAGCCGATCGGGCTCCGGGGAGCTGTTTTTT
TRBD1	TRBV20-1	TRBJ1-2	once	CSARWDRGSYGYTF	TGCAGTGCTAGGTGGGACAGGGGGAGCTATGGCTACACCTTC
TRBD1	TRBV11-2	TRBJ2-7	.	CASSAVTGNEQYF	TGTGCCAGCAGCGCCGTGACAGGGAATGAGCAGTACTTC
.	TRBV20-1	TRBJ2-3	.	CSARAIDTQYF	TGCAGTGCTAGAGCTATAGATACGCAGTATTTT
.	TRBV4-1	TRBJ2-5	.	CASSDGASGETQYF	TGCGCCAGCTCCGACGGGGCATCTGGGGAGACCCAGTACTTC
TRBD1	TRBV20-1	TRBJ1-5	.	CSARYRGQPQHF	TGCAGTGCTAGGTACAGGGGCCAGCCCCAGCATTTT
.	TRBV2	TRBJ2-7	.	CASIPGWQGGEQYF	TGTGCCAGCATTCCGGGCTGGCAGGGCGGCGAGCAGTACTTC
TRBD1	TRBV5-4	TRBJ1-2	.	CASSSDRGRNYGYTF	TGTGCCAGCAGCTCCGACAGGGGGCGGAACTATGGCTACACCTTC
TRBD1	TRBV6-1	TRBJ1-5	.	CASSGQGAFGNQPQHF	TGTGCCAGCAGTGGTCAGGGGGCTTTTGGCAATCAGCCCCAGCATTTT
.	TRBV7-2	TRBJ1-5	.	CASSLASSSGNNQPQHF	TGTGCCAGCAGCTTAGCATCTTCTTCAGGGAACAATCAGCCCCAGCATTTT
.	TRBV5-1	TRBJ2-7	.	CASSLGTRSVEQYF	TGCGCCAGCAGCCTAGGAACTAGATCCGTAGAGCAGTACTTC
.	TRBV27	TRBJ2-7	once	CASSSTEDEQYF	TGTGCCAGCAGTTCCACAGAGGACGAGCAGTACTTC